The clone carrying this T cell receptor (beta chain) is a singleton in its sample. Profiling relied on immunoSEQ multiplex PCR, and the TCRdb table lists in-frame clones only, not all of them. The sample lists 400,000 to 450,000 clones; about nine tenths were seen once. Germline CDR1 is WNHNN and CDR2 is SYGVQD (reference sequence). V was pared by 3 bases and J by 4 bases, with 18 bases of the junction left unmatched. The CDR3 runs 19 residues. This entry belongs to a study of control samples from healthy donors and cancer patients. This rearrangement joins TRBV10-1 to TRBJ2-1; 7 bases fit TRBD1. What was sequenced was PBMCs. The source is a man between 35 and 55 years old with head and neck cancer. DNA for the CDR3: TGCGCCAGCAGTGACCGGGACAGCCCTTCCCGGGTCCGGTACAATGAGCAGTTCTTC. It encodes CASSDRDSPSRVRYNEQFF.